These 25 T cell receptor beta chains originate from one sample sequenced in a study of blood T cells in healthy people across ages. Sample-barcoded 5' priming and a J-beta primer mix drove a second PCR of roughly 6 to 12 cycles. TCRdb recomputed calls from the 5' RACE reads with MiXCR, one row per CDR3 protein. The sample includes under 700,000 distinct CDR3 sequences, more than 20% of them seen just once. In addition, the sample was reused for a study of T cells of mothers and their children.

Sequenced: blood. The receptors stem from a boy between 5 and 17 years old in good health.

This chain links TRBV28 with TRBJ2-1, with 8 positions matching TRBD2. The CDR3 spans 17 residues. J lost 8 bases, V lost 2 bases, and 14 bases had no gene match. Germline CDR1 MDHEN, CDR2 SYDVKM. The CDR3 is CASSLIRISGTWDEQFF. CDR3 DNA sequence: TGTGCCAGCAGTTTAATTCGAATTAGCGGGACCTGGGATGAGCAGTTCTTC.

The V gene is TRBV4-3, the J gene TRBJ1-3; D unresolved. Germline CDR1 LGHNA, CDR2 YSLEER. Trimming stripped 0 bases from V and 0 bases from J, with 9 bases between. The CDR3 sequence is 16 residues long. The CDR3 spells CASSQDTVTSGNTIYF. The CDR3 DNA reads TGCGCCAGCAGCCAAGATACCGTAACCTCTGGAAACACCATATATTTT.

CDR3 protein: CSARRRSEAFF. CDR3 sequence (DNA): TGCAGTGCTAGACGCCGATCTGAAGCTTTCTTT. This chain uses TRBV20-1 with TRBJ1-1, with D uncertain. This CDR3 is 11 amino acids long. CDR1 is DFQATT, CDR2 SNEGSKA, per germline (reference sequence). Trimming shortened V by 2 bases and J by 6 bases, and 7 bases separated the two germline ends.

The rearrangement links TRBV5-4 to TRBJ1-4, with 11 bases lining up with TRBD1. The germline gives CDR1 SGHNT, CDR2 YYREEE (reference sequence). The ends lost 6 bases at V and 6 bases at J; junction bases unmatched: 4. There are 14 residues in the CDR3. The CDR3, as DNA: TGTGCCAGCACCAAGGGACAGGGGGATGAAAAACTGTTTTTT. This gives the protein CASTKGQGDEKLFF.

This clonotype was seen only a few times. This sequence joins TRBV24-1 and TRBJ1-2; a weak D match, TRBD1 (6 bases). V was clipped by 8 bases and J by 7 bases, with 13 bases between them. The germline V gene has CDR1 KGHDR and CDR2 SFDVKD. This CDR3 comprises 12 residues. The CDR3 nucleotides read TGTGCCACCATGGCGGCAGGGGTTGGCTACACCTTC. It yields the protein CATMAAGVGYTF.

The V call is TRBV20-1, the J call TRBJ2-5; either TRBD1 or TRBD2 may supply D (5 bases each). This CDR3 has 15 residues. CDR1 DFQATT and CDR2 SNEGSKA come from the germline V gene (reference sequence). Trimming left V 4 bases short and J 4 bases short, with 19 bases between. The CDR3 sequence is CSANSFGTDGETQYF. The CDR3 nucleotides are TGCAGTGCTAACTCCTTCGGGACGGATGGAGAGACCCAGTACTTC.

V is TRBV5-1 and J is TRBJ1-1, with D possibly matching TRBD1 (5 bases). V was shortened by 0 bases and J by 5 bases, with 14 bases between the two germline ends. The CDR3 is 15 residues long. The V gene's germline CDR1 is SGHRS and CDR2 YFSETQ. CDR3 DNA: TGCGCCAGCAGCTTGGCCGATGGGGGAAGGACTGAAGCTTTCTTT. Its translation: CASSLADGGRTEAFF.

The V call is TRBV7-3, the J call TRBJ2-2; D possibly corresponds to TRBD2 (6 bases). CDR3 length: 15 amino acids. Trimming stripped 3 bases from V and 7 bases from J, with 15 bases between. From germline, CDR1 is SGHTA and CDR2 FQGTGA. The CDR3 region is CASSFDGGKRGELFF. CDR3 sequence (DNA): TGTGCCAGCAGCTTTGACGGGGGAAAACGCGGGGAGCTGTTTTTT.

Concerning this clonotype itself: An end of the junction does not agree with germline; a read error may underlie this. The CDR3 region is CSAIGRSYNGQFF. The CDR3 DNA reads TGCAGCGCAATAGGCAGATCCTACAATGGGCAGTTCTTC. The J gene is TRBJ2-1, the V gene TRBV29-1; D gene unclear. Germline V gene data show CDR1 as SQVTM and CDR2 as ANQGSEA. The CDR3 extends over 13 amino acids.

This clonotype was counted only a few times. The chain combines TRBV7-9 with TRBJ2-3; 8 bases are shared with TRBD1. The CDR3 length is 14 residues. V was pared by 5 bases and J by 4 bases, with 5 bases of the junction left unmatched. Germline V gene sequence: CDR1 SEHNR, CDR2 FQNEAQ (reference sequence). The CDR3: CASSQSTGADTQYF. The CDR3 nucleotides read TGTGCCAGCAGCCAATCGACAGGGGCAGATACGCAGTATTTT.

This clonotype came up a few times. This chain links TRBV4-1 with TRBJ2-1; maybe TRBD2 (6 bases). Deletions cut 2 bases from V and 2 bases from J, with 16 bases between. Germline values: CDR1 MGHRA, CDR2 YSYEKL. The CDR3 spans 17 residues. The CDR3 region has the DNA TGCGCCAGCAGCCAATTAGGCGGGACCAACACCTACAATGAGCAGTTCTTC. Its protein is CASSQLGGTNTYNEQFF.

J is TRBJ2-1 and V is TRBV9; D perhaps matches TRBD1 (6 bases). Germline V gene data show CDR1 as SGDLS and CDR2 as YYNGEE. The length of the CDR3 is 15 residues. V was trimmed by 0 bases and J by 2 bases, leaving 9 bases between them. CDR3 in amino acids: CASSVAGQTYNEQFF. For the CDR3, the DNA is TGTGCCAGCAGCGTAGCGGGACAAACCTACAATGAGCAGTTCTTC.

The chain is built from TRBV20-1 and TRBJ2-5; no firm D call. The end of the DNA is better explained by TRBJ2-7, so the J call may be wrong. There are 11 residues in the CDR3. From germline, CDR1 is DFQATT and CDR2 SNEGSKA (reference sequence). The DNA for the CDR3 is TGCAGTGCTAGACCTACCTCCGAGCAGTACTTC. Protein sequence: CSARPTSEQYF.

Only one count was recorded for this clonotype. V usage is TRBV10-3 and J usage is TRBJ2-1; D possibly corresponds to TRBD2 (6 bases). This CDR3 region has 16 residues. Trimming took 4 bases from V and 3 from J, leaving 16 bases between them. Germline loops: CDR1 ENHRY, CDR2 SYGVKD. The CDR3 spells CAISAGSGSFYNEQFF. CDR3 DNA: TGTGCCATCAGTGCAGGTAGCGGCTCGTTCTACAATGAGCAGTTCTTC.

The chain employs TRBV6-5 and TRBJ2-7; maybe TRBD1 (5 bases). Trimming took off 2 bases at V and 5 bases at J, with 13 bases between the two ends. The germline gives CDR1 MNHEY, CDR2 SVGAGI. The CDR3 has 14 amino acids. DNA of the CDR3: TGTGCCAGCAGTTACGGCTGGCAGGGAAACGAGCAGTACTTC. It codes for CASSYGWQGNEQYF.

This clonotype was detected a few times. The chain carries TRBV7-3 and TRBJ2-1; 9 bases line up with TRBD2. CDR1 and CDR2 from the germline V gene are SGHTA and FQGTGA. Trimming removed 1 base from V and 6 bases from J; junction bases left unmatched: 7. CDR3 length: 16 residues. The CDR3 loop is CASSLMLLAGTNEQFF. The CDR3 bases are TGTGCCAGCAGCTTAATGCTGCTAGCGGGAACCAATGAGCAGTTCTTC.

V is TRBV6-5 and J is TRBJ2-4; the match to TRBD1 covers 8 bases. Losses at the gene ends were 7 bases for V and 9 bases for J; bases not matched to a gene: 8. This CDR3 is built from 13 residues. Germline CDR1 MNHEY, CDR2 SVGAGI. The CDR3 nucleotides are TGTGCCAGCAAACCCGGGACAGGTAGCATTCAGTACTTC. Encoded protein: CASKPGTGSIQYF.

This chain links TRBV7-2 with TRBJ2-5; 9 bases map to TRBD1. The end of the DNA fits TRBJ2-7 better, so the J call may be wrong. Germline values: CDR1 SGHTA, CDR2 FQGNSA. The CDR3 is 15 amino acids. CDR3 amino acids: CASSLQQTGGAEQYF. CDR3 in DNA: TGTGCCAGCAGCCTACAACAAACAGGGGGCGCCGAGCAGTACTTC.

V gene TRBV7-6 combines with J gene TRBJ2-2; a weak D match, TRBD2 (5 bases). V was pared by 3 bases and J by 0 bases, with 20 bases between. The CDR3 covers 19 residues. The germline gives CDR1 SGHVS, CDR2 FNYEAQ. Here the CDR3 DNA reads TGTGCCAGCAGCTTTTCTCTAGCCACAGATAGGACGAACACCGGGGAGCTGTTTTTT. It specifies CASSFSLATDRTNTGELFF.

This clonotype was counted many times. The V gene is TRBV29-1, the J gene TRBJ2-5; D is possibly TRBD1 (6 bases). The CDR3 is made up of 12 amino acids. Per the germline V gene, CDR1 is SQVTM and CDR2 is ANQGSEA. The V and J ends lost 4 bases and 2 bases respectively, with 8 bases between them. CDR3 region: CSVGDRQETQYF. CDR3 DNA: TGCAGCGTTGGTGACAGGCAAGAGACCCAGTACTTC.

The chain joins TRBV7-9 to TRBJ1-1; TRBD1 matches 7 bases. The germline CDR1 and CDR2 sequences are SEHNR and FQNEAQ (reference sequence). V gave up 4 bases and J gave up 9 bases; unmatched junction bases: 11. The CDR3 contains 14 residues. CDR3: CASSSPSTGTKAFF. The CDR3 DNA reads TGTGCCAGCAGCTCTCCTTCGACAGGGACAAAAGCTTTCTTT.

In this sample, this clonotype turned up many times. This chain joins TRBV20-1 and TRBJ2-1; the match to TRBD1 covers 8 bases. The CDR3 has 14 residues. J gave up 7 bases and V 5 bases, and 10 bases lay outside the gene matches. Germline V CDR1 and CDR2: DFQATT, SNEGSKA (reference sequence). For the CDR3, the DNA is TGCAGTGCTCCGCCCGGGACAGGTCGTAATGAGCAGTTCTTC. This gives the protein CSAPPGTGRNEQFF.

This clonotype was counted between two and nine times. This chain connects TRBV7-2 to TRBJ2-7, with 7 positions matching TRBD2. V trimming: 2 bases; J trimming: 3 bases; junction bases outside the gene matches: 10. The CDR3 is 16 amino acids. Per germline, CDR1 SGHTA and CDR2 FQGNSA. CDR3: CASSLTPRSGNYEQYF. The CDR3 DNA reads TGTGCCAGCAGCTTAACCCCAAGGAGCGGGAACTACGAGCAGTACTTC.

The chain employs TRBV5-8 and TRBJ1-6; maybe TRBD1 (6 bases). The CDR3 is 16 amino acids. Germline CDR1 is SGHTS and CDR2 is YDEGEE. Trimming cost V 5 bases and J 7 bases, with 19 bases left between them. The CDR3 here is CASRPGQFAMNSPLHF. DNA of the CDR3: TGTGCCAGCAGGCCCGGACAGTTCGCCATGAATTCACCCCTCCACTTT.

This clonotype was seen only a few times. The chain combines TRBV6-5 with TRBJ1-1; D may be TRBD1 (5 bases). The germline V gene has CDR1 MNHEY and CDR2 SVGAGI. V was trimmed by 4 bases and J by 1 base, leaving 19 bases between them. CDR3 length equals 17 residues. CDR3 residues: CASSSQPGRSKNTEAFF. CDR3 nucleotide sequence: TGTGCCAGCAGTTCCCAACCAGGGAGATCGAAGAACACTGAAGCTTTCTTT.